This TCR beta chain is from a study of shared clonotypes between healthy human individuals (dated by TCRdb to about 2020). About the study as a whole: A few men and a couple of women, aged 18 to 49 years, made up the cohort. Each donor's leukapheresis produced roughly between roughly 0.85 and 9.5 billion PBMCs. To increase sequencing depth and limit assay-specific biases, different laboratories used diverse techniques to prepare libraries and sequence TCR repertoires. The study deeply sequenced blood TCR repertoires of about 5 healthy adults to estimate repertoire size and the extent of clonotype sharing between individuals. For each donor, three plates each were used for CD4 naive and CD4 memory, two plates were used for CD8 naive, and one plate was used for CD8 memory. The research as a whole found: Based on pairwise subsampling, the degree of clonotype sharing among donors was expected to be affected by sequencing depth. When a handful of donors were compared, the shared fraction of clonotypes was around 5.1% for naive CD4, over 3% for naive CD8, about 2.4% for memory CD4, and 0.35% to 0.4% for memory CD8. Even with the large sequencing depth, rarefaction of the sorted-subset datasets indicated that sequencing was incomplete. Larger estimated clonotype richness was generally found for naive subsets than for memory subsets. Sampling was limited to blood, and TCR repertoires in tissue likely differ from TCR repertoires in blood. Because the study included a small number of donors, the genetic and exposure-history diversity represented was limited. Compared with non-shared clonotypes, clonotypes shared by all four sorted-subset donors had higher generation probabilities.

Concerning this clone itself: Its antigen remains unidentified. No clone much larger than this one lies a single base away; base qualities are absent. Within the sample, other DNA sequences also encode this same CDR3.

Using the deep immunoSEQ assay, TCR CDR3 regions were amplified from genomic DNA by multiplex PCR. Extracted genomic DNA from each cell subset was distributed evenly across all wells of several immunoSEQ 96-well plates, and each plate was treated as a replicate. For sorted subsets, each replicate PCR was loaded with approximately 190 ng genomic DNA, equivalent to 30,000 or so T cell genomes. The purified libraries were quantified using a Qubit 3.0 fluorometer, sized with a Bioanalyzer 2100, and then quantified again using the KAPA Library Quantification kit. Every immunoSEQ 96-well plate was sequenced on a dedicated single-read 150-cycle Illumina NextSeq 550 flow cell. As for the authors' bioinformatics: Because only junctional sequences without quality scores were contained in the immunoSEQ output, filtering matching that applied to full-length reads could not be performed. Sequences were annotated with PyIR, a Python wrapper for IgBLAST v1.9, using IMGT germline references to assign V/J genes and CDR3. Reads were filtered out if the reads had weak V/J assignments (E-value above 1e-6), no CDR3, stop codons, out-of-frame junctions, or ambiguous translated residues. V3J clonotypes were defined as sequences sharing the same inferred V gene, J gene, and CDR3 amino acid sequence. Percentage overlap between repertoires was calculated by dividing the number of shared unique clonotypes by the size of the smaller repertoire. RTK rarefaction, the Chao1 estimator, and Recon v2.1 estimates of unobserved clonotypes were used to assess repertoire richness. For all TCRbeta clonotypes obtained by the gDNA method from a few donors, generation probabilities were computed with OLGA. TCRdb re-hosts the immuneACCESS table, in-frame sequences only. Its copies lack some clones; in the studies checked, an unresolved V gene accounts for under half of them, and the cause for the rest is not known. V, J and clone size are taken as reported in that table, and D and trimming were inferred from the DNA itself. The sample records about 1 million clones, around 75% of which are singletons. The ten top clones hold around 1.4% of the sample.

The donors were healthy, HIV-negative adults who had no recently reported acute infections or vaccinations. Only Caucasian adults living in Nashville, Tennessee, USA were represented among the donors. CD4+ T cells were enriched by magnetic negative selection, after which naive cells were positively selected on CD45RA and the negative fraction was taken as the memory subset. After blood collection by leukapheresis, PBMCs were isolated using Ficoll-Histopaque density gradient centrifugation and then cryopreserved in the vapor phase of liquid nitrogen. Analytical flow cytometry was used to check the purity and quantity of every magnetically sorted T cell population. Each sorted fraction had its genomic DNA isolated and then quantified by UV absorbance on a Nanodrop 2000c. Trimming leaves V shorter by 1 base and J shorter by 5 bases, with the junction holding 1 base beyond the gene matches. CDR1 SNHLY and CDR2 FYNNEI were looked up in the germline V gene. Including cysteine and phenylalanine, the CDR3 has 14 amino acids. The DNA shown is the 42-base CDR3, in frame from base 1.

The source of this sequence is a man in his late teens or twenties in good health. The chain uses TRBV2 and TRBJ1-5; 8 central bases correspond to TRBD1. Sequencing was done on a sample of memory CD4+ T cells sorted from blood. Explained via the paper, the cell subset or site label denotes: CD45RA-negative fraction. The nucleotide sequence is TGTGCCAGCAGTGAAGGACAGGGGTATCAGCCCCAGCATTTT. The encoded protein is CASSEGQGYQPQHF.